Sequencing of this TCR beta chain was carried out in a study of vaccination effects on CD4 cells after COVID-19. Study information: Wells containing approximately 2 million PBMC each were cultured with roughly 10 IU/ml IL-2 and 7.5 to 10 ug/ml peptides.

Culture proceeded for 10 days, and CD4+ T cells were then isolated. None of the vaccinated had previously contracted SARS-CoV-2, and their nucleocapsid antibodies tested negative. As regards this clone: As yet, its antigen is unknown.

Using immunoSEQ multiplex PCR, the repertoire was profiled, and TCRdb retains in-frame clones only, with some absent. The table lists tens of thousands of clones, approximately 72% of them singletons. Trimming stripped 6 bases from V and 11 bases from J, with 13 bases between. Per germline, CDR1 KGHSH and CDR2 LQKENI. The CDR3 totals 11 residues. Findings and limits, study-wide: Missing from the study were early post-infection timepoints, and its convalescent patients were few.

This receptor was obtained from a human donor who received a COVID-19 vaccine. V is TRBV18 and J is TRBJ1-1; TRBD1 might be the D (5 bases). The starting material was CD4+ T cells from PBMCs cultured without peptide, obtained before COVID-19 vaccination. The CDR3 DNA follows: TGTGCCAGCTCCCCGGGCAGGGACGCTTTCTTT. Protein: CASSPGRDAFF. Full variable domain (remainder filled in from reference TRBV18 and TRBJ1-1): NAGVMQNPRHLVRRRGQEARLRCSPMKGHSHVYWYRQLPEEGLKFMVYLQKENIIDESGMPKERFSAEFPKEGPSILRIQQVVRGDSAAYFCASSPGRDAFFGQGTRLTVV.